Given below is one T cell receptor (beta chain) in context. The target antigen is unknown. MiXCR, run by TCRdb on the reads, gives a single entry per CDR3 protein. The profile shows hundreds of thousands of distinct CDR3 sequences, approximately 42% of them singletons. These data originate in a study of T cell repertoires in cytomegalovirus infection. About the study: Selection of CMV epitopes for the study included recently identified HLA-C-restricted and well-studied HLA-B-restricted ones. Evidence of both CMV infection and a matching HLA type came from public TCR beta signatures. The study, taken as a whole, reports: HLA-C-restricted CMV clonotypes gave the most frequent clonotype in two of eight donors. Totalled public TCR beta family frequency picked out people who carried CMV plus the relevant HLA.

This CDR3 has 8 residues. Trimming pared 6 bases from V and 5 bases from J, leaving 0 bases between. Per the germline V gene, CDR1 is DFQATT and CDR2 is SNEGSKA (reference sequence). Source: cultured PBMCs, taken from culture after CMV antigen stimulation. The genes are TRBV20-1 and TRBJ2-3; D gene uncertain. The sequence derives from a human donor in good health (CMV status not recorded). Some clones in this sample may be carry-over from other donors' samples. The CDR3 DNA sequence: TGCAGTGCAGATACGCAGTATTTT. This codes for CSADTQYF.